Listed here are 14 T cell receptor beta chains from one sample, sequenced in a study of regulatory T cells in long-lasting Graves disease. HTBI primers from iRepertoire and Arm-PCR of CDR3 regions yielded the TCR beta libraries. A single record per CDR3 protein comes from TCRdb applying MiXCR to the multiplex PCR reads. The sample carries 550,000 or so distinct CDR3 sequences, approximately 12% recorded once. Specified time point: newly diagnosed GD, antithyroid drugs for less than 3 months. The TCR library used RNA extracted from PBMCs. These data also featured in a second study, about T cells in Graves' hyperthyroidism and ophthalmopathy.

The specimen was peripheral blood mononuclear cells (PBMCs), collected at new diagnosis, from a patient treated with antithyroid drugs. All receptors come from a woman under 40 with Graves disease.

A few counts support this clonotype. The chain carries TRBV6-1 and TRBJ2-2; either TRBD1 or TRBD2 may fit D (6 bases each). This CDR3 comprises 17 residues. CDR1 and CDR2 (germline): MNHNS, SASEGT. The V gene lost 8 bases and the J gene lost 7 bases, with 26 bases spanning the gap. This chain's CDR3 is CASAPGAGDSSGGELFF. The DNA of the CDR3 is TGTGCCAGCGCTCCGGGTGCAGGGGACTCCTCGGGCGGGGAGCTGTTTTTT.

On this clonotype: This likely reflects a read error, since a far larger clone is one base away. The V gene is TRBV11-3, the J gene TRBJ2-4; 7 positions match TRBD1. J was trimmed by 13 bases and V by 1 base; bases with no gene match: 13. Germline CDR1 is SGHNT and CDR2 is YENEEA. CDR3 size: 15 residues. CDR3 residues: CASSLGGGAYNEQYF. CDR3 DNA: TGTGCCAGCAGCTTAGGAGGGGGCGCGTACAATGAGCAGTACTTC.

This clonotype was seen ten or more times. The V gene is TRBV20-1, the J gene TRBJ1-5; D gene uncertain. Deletions cut 5 bases from V and 0 bases from J, with 11 bases between. Germline V gene sequence: CDR1 DFQATT, CDR2 SNEGSKA (reference sequence). This CDR3 is built from 14 residues. The CDR3 DNA is TGCAGTGCTCCCCGCCATAATAGCAATCAGCCCCAGCATTTT. Residues: CSAPRHNSNQPQHF.

This clonotype was picked up many times. The chain uses TRBV3-1 and TRBJ2-1; D is ambiguous. Trimming removed 1 base at V and 10 bases at J, with 11 bases between. The germline gives CDR1 LGHDT, CDR2 YNNKEL (reference sequence). The CDR3 loop spans 13 amino acids. The DNA for the CDR3 is TGTGCCAGCAGCCAAGTTGCGGCTAGGGAGCAGTTCTTC. Its protein is CASSQVAAREQFF.

The sample holds many counts of this clonotype. V gene TRBV19 combines with J gene TRBJ1-2; D gene ambiguous. Germline CDR1 LNHDA, CDR2 SQIVND (reference sequence). Trimming took off 3 bases at V and 6 bases at J, with 23 bases between the two ends. There are 17 residues in the CDR3. In DNA, the CDR3 is TGTGCCAGTAGTATGGACCCCGGGCCTCCAGTGCCCCATGGCTACACCTTC. Translating gives CASSMDPGPPVPHGYTF. The variable domain in full, with the rest retrieved from reference TRBV19 and TRBJ1-2, is DGGITQSPKYLFRKEGQNVTLSCEQNLNHDAMYWYRQDPGQGLRLIYYSQIVNDFQKGDIAEGYSVSREKKESFPLTVTSAQKNPTAFYLCASSMDPGPPVPHGYTFGSGTRLTVV.

This clonotype has ten or more counts. The CDR3 protein is CASRLSSGNTIYF. The DNA of the CDR3 is TGTGCCAGCCGGCTTTCCTCTGGAAACACCATATATTTT. The chain employs TRBV6-1 and TRBJ1-3; D gene unclear. Trimming cost V 8 bases and J 0 bases, with 8 bases left between them. This CDR3 region has 13 residues. Germline CDR1 and CDR2: MNHNS and SASEGT.

This clonotype showed up many times. The rearrangement links TRBV6-1 to TRBJ2-5, with 10 bases identical to TRBD1. With V trimmed by 1 base and J by 4 bases, 0 bases remained unmatched. Germline assignment: CDR1 MNHNS and CDR2 SASEGT. The CDR3 extends over 14 amino acids. CDR3 DNA: TGTGCCAGCAGTGAAGGGACAGGGGGAGAGACCCAGTACTTC. It is translated as CASSEGTGGETQYF.

Worth noting for this clonotype: A much larger clone sits a single nucleotide away, making a read error possible. CDR3 sequence reads: CASGLETGPYEQYF. CDR3 nucleotides: TGTGCCAGCGGCTTGGAAACAGGACCCTACGAGCAGTACTTC. The chain couples TRBV7-8 to TRBJ2-7, with D perhaps TRBD1 (5 bases). There are 14 residues in the CDR3. Germline CDR1 SGHVS, CDR2 FQNEAQ.

The chain couples TRBV7-9 to TRBJ1-5; D not resolved. Trimming removed 5 bases at V and 1 base at J, with 6 bases between. From germline, CDR1 is SEHNR and CDR2 FQNEAQ (reference sequence). The CDR3 consists of 13 residues. The CDR3 region is CASSGSSNQPQHF. As DNA, the CDR3 is TGTGCCAGCAGCGGGTCAAGCAATCAGCCCCAGCATTTT.

Ten or more counts support this clonotype. The CDR3 DNA sequence: TGTGCCAGCAGTTTGCTTTTTAAGGGCTCGGGCACTGAAGCTTTCTTT. Its translation is CASSLLFKGSGTEAFF. V gene TRBV11-3 combines with J gene TRBJ1-1; D call uncertain. The CDR3 has 16 residues. Germline V CDR1 and CDR2: SGHNT, YENEEA. The V gene lost 6 bases and the J gene lost 4 bases, with 21 bases spanning the gap.

This clonotype has a count of ten or more. The chain joins TRBV28 to TRBJ2-5, with D perhaps matching TRBD1 or TRBD2 (6 bases each). V dropped 2 bases and J dropped 1 base, with 8 bases sitting between them. Germline CDR1 reads MDHEN; CDR2 reads SYDVKM. The CDR3 covers 14 residues. This CDR3 reads CASSLRGRQETQYF. CDR3 DNA sequence: TGTGCCAGCAGTTTACGGGGGCGCCAAGAGACCCAGTACTTC.

This clonotype has ten or more counts. The chain links TRBV19 to TRBJ2-1, with a possible D match to TRBD2 (5 bases). Germline assignment: CDR1 LNHDA and CDR2 SQIVND (reference sequence). The V and J ends lost 6 bases and 5 bases respectively, with 14 bases between them. The CDR3 sequence is 14 residues long. The CDR3 nucleotides read TGTGCCAGTAGACTCACTAGGTTCGACAATGAGCAGTTCTTC. This translates into CASRLTRFDNEQFF.

This clonotype was seen repeatedly, ten times or more. The chain links TRBV6-5 to TRBJ1-2; D not resolved. There are 14 residues in the CDR3. Deletions cut 2 bases from V and 6 bases from J, with 13 bases between. Looked up from germline, CDR1 is MNHEY and CDR2 is SVGAGI. The CDR3: CASSYDAFGDGYTF. The CDR3 region has the DNA TGTGCCAGCAGTTACGACGCCTTCGGTGATGGCTACACCTTC.

This clonotype was detected only once. The chain combines TRBV6-2 or TRBV6-3 with TRBJ2-3; 8 bases map to TRBD2. V was clipped by 6 bases and J by 3 bases; unmatched bases: 29. Germline V CDR1 and CDR2: MNHEY, SVGEGT. The CDR3 is made up of 22 amino acids. The CDR3 region has the DNA TGTGCCAGCAGCCGTACCGCCCCTCCGCTCGGGCGGGAGGAGGTGAGGACAGATACGCAGTATTTT. As protein: CASSRTAPPLGREEVRTDTQYF.